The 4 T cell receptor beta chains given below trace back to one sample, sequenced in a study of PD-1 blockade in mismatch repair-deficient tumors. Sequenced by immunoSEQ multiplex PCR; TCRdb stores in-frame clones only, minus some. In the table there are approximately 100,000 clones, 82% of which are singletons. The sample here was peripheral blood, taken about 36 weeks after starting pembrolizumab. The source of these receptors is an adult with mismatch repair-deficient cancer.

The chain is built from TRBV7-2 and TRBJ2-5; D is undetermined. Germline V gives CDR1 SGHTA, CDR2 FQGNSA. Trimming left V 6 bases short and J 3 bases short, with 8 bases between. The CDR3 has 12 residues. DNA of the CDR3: TGTGCCAGCAGTTTGATCGAAGAGACCCAGTACTTC. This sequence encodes CASSLIEETQYF.

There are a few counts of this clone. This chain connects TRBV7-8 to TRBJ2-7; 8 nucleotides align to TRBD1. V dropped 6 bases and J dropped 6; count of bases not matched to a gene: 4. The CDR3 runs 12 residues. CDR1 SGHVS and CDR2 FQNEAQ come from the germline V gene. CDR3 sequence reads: CASSRTGGEQYF. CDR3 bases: TGTGCCAGCAGTCGTACAGGGGGCGAGCAGTACTTC.

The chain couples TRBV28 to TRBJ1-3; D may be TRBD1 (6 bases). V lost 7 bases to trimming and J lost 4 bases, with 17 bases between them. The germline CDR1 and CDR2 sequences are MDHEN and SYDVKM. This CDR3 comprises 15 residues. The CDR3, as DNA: TGTGCCAGCAACAGGGCCCAATTGGGAGGAAACACCATATATTTT. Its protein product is CASNRAQLGGNTIYF.

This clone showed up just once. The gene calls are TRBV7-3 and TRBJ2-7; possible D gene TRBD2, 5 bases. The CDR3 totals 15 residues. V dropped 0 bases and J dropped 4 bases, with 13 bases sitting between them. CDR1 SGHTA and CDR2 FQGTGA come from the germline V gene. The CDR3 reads CASSLTGGGLYEQYF. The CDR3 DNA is TGTGCCAGCAGCTTAACGGGTGGCGGGCTGTACGAGCAGTACTTC.